These 6 T cell receptor beta chains were sequenced from one sample in a study of T cell responses to AZD1222 COVID-19 vaccine. Sequencing used immunoSEQ multiplex PCR; TCRdb keeps in-frame clones, though not all of them. This table holds 100,000 or so clones, more than 75% found once. Source: peripheral blood, taken on day 0 of AZD1222 vaccination. Receptors originate from an adult in good health.

This sequence joins TRBV19 and TRBJ2-5, with D maybe TRBD2 (7 bases). The CDR3 runs 15 residues. Germline V gene data show CDR1 as LNHDA and CDR2 as SQIVND (reference sequence). Trimming cost V 3 bases and J 5 bases, with 16 bases left between them. The CDR3 reads CASSIPNRGAETQYF. In DNA form, the CDR3 reads TGTGCCAGTAGTATCCCGAATCGGGGGGCGGAGACCCAGTACTTC.

As regards this clone: Other DNA sequences in this specimen translate into the identical CDR3. The V and J genes are TRBV30 and TRBJ2-2; unclear D gene. Trimming stripped 1 base from V and 5 bases from J, with 2 bases between. The germline CDR1 and CDR2 sequences are GTSNPN and SVGIG (reference sequence). The CDR3 length is 11 residues. CDR3 sequence reads: CAWSGTGELFF. In nucleotides, the CDR3 is TGTGCCTGGAGTGGTACCGGGGAGCTGTTTTTT.

The chain uses TRBV16 and TRBJ1-5; the D is unclear. V shed 4 bases and J shed 2 bases, with 12 bases lying between them. The CDR3 has 15 residues. CDR1 is KGHSY and CDR2 is FQNENV in the germline V gene. The CDR3 DNA reads TGTGCCAGCAGCCCGCACGATCAAGGCAATCAGCCCCAGCATTTT. Translation gives CASSPHDQGNQPQHF.

V is TRBV18 and J is TRBJ2-7, with 7 bases fitting TRBD1. The germline CDR1 and CDR2 sequences are KGHSH and LQKENI. This CDR3 contains 13 residues. Trimming at V came to 6 bases and at J to 5 bases, leaving 7 bases not matched to a gene. CDR3 nucleotides: TGTGCCAGCTCGCTGGGACAGAGTAACGAGCAGTACTTC. This sequence encodes CASSLGQSNEQYF.

The chain couples TRBV6-5 to TRBJ1-2; D gene unclear. Trimming shortened V by 8 bases and J by 3 bases, and 13 bases separated the two germline ends. CDR1 is MNHEY and CDR2 is SVGAGI in the germline V gene. The CDR3 has 13 amino acids. The CDR3 DNA is TGTGCCAGCTCCGTTCAGGTGGACTATGGCTACACCTTC. Residues: CASSVQVDYGYTF.

This clone appeared a single time. This chain uses TRBV5-6 with TRBJ1-4, with unresolved D. The V end lost 0 bases, the J end lost 6 bases, and 3 bases lay between the germline ends. The length of the CDR3 is 12 residues. Germline V CDR1 and CDR2: SGHDT, YYEEEE. CDR3 DNA sequence: TGTGCCAGCAGCTTGGGAGATGAAAAACTGTTTTTT. Its translation: CASSLGDEKLFF.